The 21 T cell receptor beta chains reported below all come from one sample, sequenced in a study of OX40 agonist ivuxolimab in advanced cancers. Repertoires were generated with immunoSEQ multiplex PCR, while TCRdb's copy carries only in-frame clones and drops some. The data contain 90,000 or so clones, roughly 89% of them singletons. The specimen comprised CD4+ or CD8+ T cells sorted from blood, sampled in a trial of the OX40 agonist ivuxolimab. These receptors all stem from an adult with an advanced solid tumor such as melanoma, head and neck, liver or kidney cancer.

The CDR3 bases are TGTGCCAGCAGCTTAGAACCAGCGACATACAATGAGCAGTTCTTC. Translation gives CASSLEPATYNEQFF. The chain combines TRBV7-8 with TRBJ2-1, with unresolved D. V shed 1 base and J shed 4 bases, with 11 bases lying between them. CDR1 SGHVS and CDR2 FQNEAQ come from the germline V gene. There are 15 residues in the CDR3.

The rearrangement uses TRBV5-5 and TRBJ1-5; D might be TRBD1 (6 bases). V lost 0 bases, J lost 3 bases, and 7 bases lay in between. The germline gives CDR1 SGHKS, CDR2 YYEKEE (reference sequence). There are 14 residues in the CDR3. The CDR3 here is CASSLDRANQPQHF. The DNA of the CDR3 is TGTGCCAGCAGCTTGGACAGGGCCAATCAGCCCCAGCATTTT. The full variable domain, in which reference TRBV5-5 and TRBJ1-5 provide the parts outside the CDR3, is DAGVTQSPTHLIKTRGQQVTLRCSPISGHKSVSWYQQVLGQGPQFIFQYYEKEERGRGNFPDRFSARQFPNYSSELNVNALLLGDSALYLCASSLDRANQPQHFGDGTRLSIL.

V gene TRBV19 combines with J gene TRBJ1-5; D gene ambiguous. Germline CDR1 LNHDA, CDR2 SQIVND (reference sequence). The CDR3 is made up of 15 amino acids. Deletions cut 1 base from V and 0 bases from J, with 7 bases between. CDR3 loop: CASSIGSYSNQPQHF. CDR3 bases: TGTGCCAGTAGTATAGGAAGCTATAGCAATCAGCCCCAGCATTTT.

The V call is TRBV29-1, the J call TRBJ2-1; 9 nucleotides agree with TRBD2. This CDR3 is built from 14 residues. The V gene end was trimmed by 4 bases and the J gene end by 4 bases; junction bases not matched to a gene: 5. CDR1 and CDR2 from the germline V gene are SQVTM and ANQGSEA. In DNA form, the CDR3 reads TGCAGCGTTGGCGGGGGGGCGGAGTACAATGAGCAGTTCTTC. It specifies CSVGGGAEYNEQFF.

The CDR3 protein is CASSGLAGATYNEQFF. As DNA, the CDR3 is TGTGCCAGCAGTGGACTAGCGGGGGCCACCTACAATGAGCAGTTCTTC. The chain couples TRBV6-1 to TRBJ2-1; 12 positions agree with TRBD2. The CDR3 spans 16 residues. V lost 4 bases and J lost 2; bases outside the gene matches: 3. Germline V gene data show CDR1 as MNHNS and CDR2 as SASEGT.

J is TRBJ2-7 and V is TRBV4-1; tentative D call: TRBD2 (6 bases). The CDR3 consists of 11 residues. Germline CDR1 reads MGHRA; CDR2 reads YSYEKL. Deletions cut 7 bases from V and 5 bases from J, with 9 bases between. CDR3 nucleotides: TGCGCCAGCATGCGGGACCACGAGCAGTACGTC. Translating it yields CASMRDHEQYV.

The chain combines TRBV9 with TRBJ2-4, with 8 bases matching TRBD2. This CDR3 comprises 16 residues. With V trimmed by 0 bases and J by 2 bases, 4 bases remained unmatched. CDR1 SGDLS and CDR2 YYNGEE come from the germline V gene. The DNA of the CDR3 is TGTGCCAGCAGCGTAGATCGGGAGGGGACCAAAAACATTCAGTACTTC. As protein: CASSVDREGTKNIQYF. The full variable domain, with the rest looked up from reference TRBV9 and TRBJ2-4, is DSGVTQTPKHLITATGQRVTLRCSPRSGDLSVYWYQQSLDQGLQFLIQYYNGEERAKGNILERFSAQQFPDLHSELNLSSLELGDSALYFCASSVDREGTKNIQYFGAGTRLSVL.

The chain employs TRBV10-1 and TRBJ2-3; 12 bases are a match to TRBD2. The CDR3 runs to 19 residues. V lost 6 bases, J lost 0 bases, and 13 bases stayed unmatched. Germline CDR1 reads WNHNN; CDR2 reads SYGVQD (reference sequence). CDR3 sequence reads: CASSAPLAGGPTSTDTQYF. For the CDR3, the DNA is TGCGCCAGCAGCGCCCCACTAGCGGGAGGACCTACTAGCACAGATACGCAGTATTTT.

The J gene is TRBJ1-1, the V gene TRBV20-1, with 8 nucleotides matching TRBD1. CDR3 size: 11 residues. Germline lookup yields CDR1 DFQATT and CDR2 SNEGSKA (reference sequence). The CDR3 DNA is TGCAGCCTCCTCAGGGGGCGAGAAGCTTTCTTT. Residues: CSLLRGREAFF.

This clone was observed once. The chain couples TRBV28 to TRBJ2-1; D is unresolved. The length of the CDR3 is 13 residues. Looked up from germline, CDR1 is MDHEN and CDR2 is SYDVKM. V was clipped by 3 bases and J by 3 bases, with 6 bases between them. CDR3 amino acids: CASSFGNYNEQFF. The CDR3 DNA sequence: TGTGCCAGCAGTTTCGGCAACTACAATGAGCAGTTCTTC. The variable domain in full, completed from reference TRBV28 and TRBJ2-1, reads DVKVTQSSRYLVKRTGEKVFLECVQDMDHENMFWYRQDPGLGLRLIYFSYDVKMKEKGDIPEGYSVSREKKERFSLILESASTNQTSMYLCASSFGNYNEQFFGPGTRLTVL.

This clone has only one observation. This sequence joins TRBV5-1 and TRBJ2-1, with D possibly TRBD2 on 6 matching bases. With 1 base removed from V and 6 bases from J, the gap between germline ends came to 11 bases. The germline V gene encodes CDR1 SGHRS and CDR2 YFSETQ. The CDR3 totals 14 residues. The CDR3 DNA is TGCGCCAGCAGCTTGACGGGAGTAGGCAATGAGCAGTTCTTC. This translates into CASSLTGVGNEQFF.

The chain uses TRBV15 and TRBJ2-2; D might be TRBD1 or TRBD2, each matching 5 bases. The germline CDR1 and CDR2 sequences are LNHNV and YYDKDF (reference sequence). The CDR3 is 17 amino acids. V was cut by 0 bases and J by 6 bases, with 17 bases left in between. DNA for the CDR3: TGTGCCACCAGCAGAGATCATCAAACTTCGGGGCCCGGGGAGCTGTTTTTT. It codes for CATSRDHQTSGPGELFF. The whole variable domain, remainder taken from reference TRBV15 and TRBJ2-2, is DAMVIQNPRYQVTQFGKPVTLSCSQTLNHNVMYWYQQKSSQAPKLLFHYYDKDFNNEADTPDNFQSRRPNTSFCFLDIRSPGLGDTAMYLCATSRDHQTSGPGELFFGEGSRLTVL.

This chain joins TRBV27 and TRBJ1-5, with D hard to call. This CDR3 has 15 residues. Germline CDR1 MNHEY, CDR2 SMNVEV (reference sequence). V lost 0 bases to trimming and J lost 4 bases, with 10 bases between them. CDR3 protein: CASSLSAPWNQPQHF. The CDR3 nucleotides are TGTGCCAGCAGTTTATCGGCCCCTTGGAATCAGCCCCAGCATTTT.

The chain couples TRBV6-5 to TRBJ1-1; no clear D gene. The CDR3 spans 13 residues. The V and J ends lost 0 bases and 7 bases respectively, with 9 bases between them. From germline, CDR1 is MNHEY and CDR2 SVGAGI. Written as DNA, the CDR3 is TGTGCCAGCAGTTACTCGCCTGGAGGTGAAGCTTTCTTT. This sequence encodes CASSYSPGGEAFF.

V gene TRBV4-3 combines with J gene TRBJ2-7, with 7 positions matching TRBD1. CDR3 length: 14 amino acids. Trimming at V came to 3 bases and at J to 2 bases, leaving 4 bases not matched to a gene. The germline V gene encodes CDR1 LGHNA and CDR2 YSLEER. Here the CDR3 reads CASSQARGPYEQYV. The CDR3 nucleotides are TGCGCCAGCAGCCAGGCTAGGGGGCCCTACGAGCAGTACGTC.

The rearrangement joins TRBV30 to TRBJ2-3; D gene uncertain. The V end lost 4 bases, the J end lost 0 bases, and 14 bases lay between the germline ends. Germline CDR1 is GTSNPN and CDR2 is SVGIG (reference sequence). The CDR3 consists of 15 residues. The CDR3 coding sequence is TGTGCCTGGACCCCACTGGAGAGAAGCACAGATACGCAGTATTTT. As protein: CAWTPLERSTDTQYF.

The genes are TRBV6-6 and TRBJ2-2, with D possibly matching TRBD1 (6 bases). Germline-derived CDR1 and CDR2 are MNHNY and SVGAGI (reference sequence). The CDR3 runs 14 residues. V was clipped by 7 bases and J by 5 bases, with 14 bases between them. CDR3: CASTPTQGTGELFF. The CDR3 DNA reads TGTGCCAGCACTCCCACACAGGGAACCGGGGAGCTGTTTTTT.

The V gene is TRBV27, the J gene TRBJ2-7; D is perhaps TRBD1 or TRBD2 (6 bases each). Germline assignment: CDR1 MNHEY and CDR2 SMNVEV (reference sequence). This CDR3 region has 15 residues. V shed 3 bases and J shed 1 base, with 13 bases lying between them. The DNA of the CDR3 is TGTGCCAGCAGTTTCGGGGGCACGGAATCCTACGAGCAGTACTTC. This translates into CASSFGGTESYEQYF.

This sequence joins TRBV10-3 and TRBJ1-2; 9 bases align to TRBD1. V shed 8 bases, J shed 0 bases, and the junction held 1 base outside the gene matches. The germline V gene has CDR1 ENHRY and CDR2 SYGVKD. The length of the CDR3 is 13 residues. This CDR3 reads CAIGQGSNYGYTF. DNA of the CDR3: TGTGCCATCGGACAGGGGTCTAACTATGGCTACACCTTC.

As DNA, the CDR3 is TGCGCCAGCAGTCAATTTCGGGGGTTTCAGCCCCAGCATTTT. The encoded protein is CASSQFRGFQPQHF. The chain links TRBV23-1 to TRBJ1-5; D may be TRBD1 (5 bases). TRBV23-1 is an ORF for which the function is uncertain. V was pared by 1 base and J by 6 bases, with 10 bases between. This CDR3 has 14 residues.

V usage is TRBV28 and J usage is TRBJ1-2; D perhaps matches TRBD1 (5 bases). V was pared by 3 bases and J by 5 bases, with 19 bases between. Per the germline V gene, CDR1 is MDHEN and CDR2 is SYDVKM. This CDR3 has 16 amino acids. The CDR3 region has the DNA TGTGCCAGCAGTTTTCCTTTTCTCCGGGGCTCTTATGGCTACACCTTC. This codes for CASSFPFLRGSYGYTF.